This TCR beta chain appears in the sequencing data of a study of blood T cell repertoires in COVID-19. On the study more broadly: From the United States, Italy and Spain came samples of acute and convalescent COVID-19. PBMCs, B-cell-depleted T cells, or T cells were the source of the cDNA or gDNA that made up the material.

This clone was recorded a few times. This CDR3 region has 15 residues. The V gene's germline CDR1 is SGHTA and CDR2 FQGNSA. V shed 4 bases and J 7 bases; nucleotides not matched to a gene: 12. Cohorts were based on clinical histories the participants reported. As processed by the authors: The authors estimated nucleated cell counts from reference gene primer amplification. Clones were read by immunoSEQ multiplex PCR, and TCRdb kept only the in-frame ones, dropping some. V and J calls plus clone size are reproduced from that table; the DNA served to infer D and trimming. The sample lists more than 450,000 clones, about nine tenths seen once, with roughly 0.72% in the top ten.

This chain uses TRBV7-2 with TRBJ1-1, with 7 bases identical to TRBD1. The material sequenced was PBMCs or T cells enriched from blood (not recorded which). This clonotype was sampled from a woman aged 18-35 years who had recovered from COVID-19. The CDR3 spells CASSSLGQALYEAFF. As DNA, the CDR3 is TGTGCCAGCAGCTCACTCGGACAGGCCCTTTATGAAGCTTTCTTT.